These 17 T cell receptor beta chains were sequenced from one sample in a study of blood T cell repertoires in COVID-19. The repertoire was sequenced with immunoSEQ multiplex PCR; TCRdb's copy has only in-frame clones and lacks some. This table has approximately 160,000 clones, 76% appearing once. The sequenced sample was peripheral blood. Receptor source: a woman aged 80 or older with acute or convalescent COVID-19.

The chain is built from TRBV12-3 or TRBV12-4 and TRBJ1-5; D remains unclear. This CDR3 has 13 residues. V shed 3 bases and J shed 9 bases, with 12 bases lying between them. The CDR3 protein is CASSFGTAGPQHF. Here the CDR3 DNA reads TGTGCCAGCAGTTTCGGAACTGCGGGGCCCCAGCATTTT.

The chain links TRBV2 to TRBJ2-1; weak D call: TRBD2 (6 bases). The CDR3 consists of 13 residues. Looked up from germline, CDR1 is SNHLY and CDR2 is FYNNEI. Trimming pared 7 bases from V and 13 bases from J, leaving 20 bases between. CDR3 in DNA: TGTGCCAGCACCGGCGGAGGGATCGGTTCTCAGTTCTTC. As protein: CASTGGGIGSQFF.

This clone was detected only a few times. CDR3 loop: CASSVIGGARMNTEAFF. CDR3 bases: TGTGCCAGTAGTGTCATAGGGGGTGCCCGAATGAACACTGAAGCTTTCTTT. The rearrangement uses TRBV19 and TRBJ1-1, with a weak D call TRBD1 (6 bases). V was clipped by 5 bases and J by 0 bases, with 19 bases between them. In germline, CDR1 is LNHDA, CDR2 SQIVND (reference sequence). The CDR3 sequence is 17 residues long.

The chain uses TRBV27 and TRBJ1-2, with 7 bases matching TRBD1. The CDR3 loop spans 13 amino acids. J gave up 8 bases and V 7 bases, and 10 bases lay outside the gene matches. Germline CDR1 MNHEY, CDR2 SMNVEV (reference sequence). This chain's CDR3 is CASTDRARGGYTF. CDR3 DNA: TGTGCCAGCACAGACAGGGCTCGCGGCGGCTACACCTTC.

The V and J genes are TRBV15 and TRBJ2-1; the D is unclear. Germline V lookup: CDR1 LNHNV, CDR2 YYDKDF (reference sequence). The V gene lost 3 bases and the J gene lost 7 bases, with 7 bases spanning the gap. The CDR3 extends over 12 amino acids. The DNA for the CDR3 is TGTGCCACCAGCAGCGGGTGGAATGAGCAGTTCTTC. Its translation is CATSSGWNEQFF.

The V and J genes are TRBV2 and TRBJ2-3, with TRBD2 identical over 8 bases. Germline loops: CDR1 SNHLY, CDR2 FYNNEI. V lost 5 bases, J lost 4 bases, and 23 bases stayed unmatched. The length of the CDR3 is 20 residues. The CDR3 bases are TGTGCCAGCAGTCCTCAGGACAGATTTAGCGGGAAGGGGAGCCCAGATACGCAGTATTTT. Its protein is CASSPQDRFSGKGSPDTQYF.

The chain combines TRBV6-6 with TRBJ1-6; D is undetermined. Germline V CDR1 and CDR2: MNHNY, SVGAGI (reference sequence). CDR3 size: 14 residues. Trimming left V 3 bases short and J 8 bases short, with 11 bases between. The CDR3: CASSYLSTHSPLHF. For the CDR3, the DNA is TGTGCCAGCAGTTATCTCTCGACACATTCACCCCTCCACTTT.

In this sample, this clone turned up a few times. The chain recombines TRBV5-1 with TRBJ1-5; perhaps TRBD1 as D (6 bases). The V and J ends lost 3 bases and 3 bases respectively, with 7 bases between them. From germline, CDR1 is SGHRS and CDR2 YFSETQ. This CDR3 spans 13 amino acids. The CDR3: CASSSGDNQPQHF. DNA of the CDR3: TGCGCCAGCAGCTCAGGGGACAATCAGCCCCAGCATTTT.

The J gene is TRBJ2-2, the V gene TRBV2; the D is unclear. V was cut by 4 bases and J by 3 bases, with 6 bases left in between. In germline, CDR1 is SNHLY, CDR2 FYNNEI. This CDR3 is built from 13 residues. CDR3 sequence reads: CASSASYTGELFF. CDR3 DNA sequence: TGTGCCAGCAGTGCGTCCTACACCGGGGAGCTGTTTTTT.

Written as DNA, the CDR3 is TGTGCCAGCAGGGCAACAGGGGGCGAGCAGTTCTTC. Translating it yields CASRATGGEQFF. The rearrangement uses TRBV25-1 and TRBJ2-1; 9 bases fit TRBD1. In germline, CDR1 is MGHDK, CDR2 SYGVNS. CDR3 length equals 12 residues. V lost 6 bases and J lost 10; bases outside the gene matches: 4.

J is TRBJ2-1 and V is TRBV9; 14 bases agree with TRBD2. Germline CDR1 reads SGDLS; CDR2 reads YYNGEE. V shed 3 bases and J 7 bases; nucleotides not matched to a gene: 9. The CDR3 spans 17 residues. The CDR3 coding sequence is TGTGCCAGCAGCGCGGGACCGGGACTAGCGGGAGTGAATGAGCAGTTCTTC. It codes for CASSAGPGLAGVNEQFF.

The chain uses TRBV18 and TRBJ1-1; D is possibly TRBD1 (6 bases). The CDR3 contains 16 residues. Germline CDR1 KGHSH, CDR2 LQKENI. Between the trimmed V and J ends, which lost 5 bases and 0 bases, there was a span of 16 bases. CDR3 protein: CASSDSGTSMNTEAFF. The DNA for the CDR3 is TGTGCCAGCTCAGACTCCGGGACAAGTATGAACACTGAAGCTTTCTTT.

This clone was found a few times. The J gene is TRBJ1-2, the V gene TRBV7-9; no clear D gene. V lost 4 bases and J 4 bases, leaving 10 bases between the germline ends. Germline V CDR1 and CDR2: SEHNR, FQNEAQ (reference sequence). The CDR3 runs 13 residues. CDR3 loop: CASSSSPGYGYTF. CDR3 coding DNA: TGTGCCAGCAGCTCGAGCCCTGGCTATGGCTACACCTTC.

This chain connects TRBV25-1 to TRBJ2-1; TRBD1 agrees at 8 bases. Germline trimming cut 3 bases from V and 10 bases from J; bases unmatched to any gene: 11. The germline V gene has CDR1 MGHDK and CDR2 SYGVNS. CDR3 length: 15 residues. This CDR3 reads CASSDATRGQSEQFF. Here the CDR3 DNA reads TGTGCCAGCAGTGATGCTACCAGGGGGCAAAGCGAGCAGTTCTTC. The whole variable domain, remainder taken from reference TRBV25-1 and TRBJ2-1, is EADIYQTPRYLVIGTGKKITLECSQTMGHDKMYWYQQDPGMELHLIHYSYGVNSTEKGDLSSESTVSRIRTEHFPLTLESARPSHTSQYLCASSDATRGQSEQFFGPGTRLTVL.

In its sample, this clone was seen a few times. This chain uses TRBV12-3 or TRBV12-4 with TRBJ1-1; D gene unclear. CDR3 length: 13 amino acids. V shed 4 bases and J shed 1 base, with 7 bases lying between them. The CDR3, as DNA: TGTGCCAGCAGTTCGCAGGAGAACACTGAAGCTTTCTTT. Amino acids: CASSSQENTEAFF.

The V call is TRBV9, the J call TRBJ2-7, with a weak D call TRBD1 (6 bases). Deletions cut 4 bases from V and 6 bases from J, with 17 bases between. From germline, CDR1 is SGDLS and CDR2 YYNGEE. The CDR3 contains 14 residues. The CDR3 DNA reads TGTGCCAGCAGCACCCGACAGGCTTTGGGCGAGCAGTACTTC. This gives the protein CASSTRQALGEQYF.

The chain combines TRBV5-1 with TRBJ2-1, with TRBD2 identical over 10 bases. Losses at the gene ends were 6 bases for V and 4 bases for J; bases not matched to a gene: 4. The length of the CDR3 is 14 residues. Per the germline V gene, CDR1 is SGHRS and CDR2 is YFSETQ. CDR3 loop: CASNPSGSYNEQFF. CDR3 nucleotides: TGCGCCAGCAATCCTAGCGGGAGTTACAATGAGCAGTTCTTC. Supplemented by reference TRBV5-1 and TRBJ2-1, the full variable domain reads KAGVTQTPRYLIKTRGQQVTLSCSPISGHRSVSWYQQTPGQGLQFLFEYFSETQRNKGNFPGRFSGRQFSNSRSEMNVSTLELGDSALYLCASNPSGSYNEQFFGPGTRLTVL.